A single sample is the source of the 7 T cell receptor beta chains below, sequenced in a study of identifying expanded T cells in peripheral blood. Sequencing was performed with immunoSEQ multiplex PCR; in TCRdb, only in-frame clones are kept and a portion is missing. The sample holds about 84,000 clones, approximately 86% seen once. The sample comprised blood. The receptor set was obtained from a person aged 18-69 years in good health.

The chain combines TRBV11-2 with TRBJ1-2, with D hard to call. The V end lost 4 bases, the J end lost 4 bases, and 16 bases lay between the germline ends. Germline V gene data show CDR1 as SGHAT and CDR2 as FQNNGV. CDR3 length: 15 amino acids. The CDR3 sequence is CASSWGGGSAYGYTF. DNA for the CDR3: TGTGCCAGCAGCTGGGGAGGCGGCAGCGCCTATGGCTACACCTTC. Full variable domain (outside the CDR3, taken from reference TRBV11-2 and TRBJ1-2): EAGVAQSPRYKIIEKRQSVAFWCNPISGHATLYWYQQILGQGPKLLIQFQNNGVVDDSQLPKDRFSAERLKGVDSTLKIQPAKLEDSAVYLCASSWGGGSAYGYTFGSGTRLTVV.

The gene calls are TRBV18 and TRBJ1-5; a weak D match, TRBD1 (5 bases). The CDR3 loop spans 14 amino acids. Germline V gives CDR1 KGHSH, CDR2 LQKENI. V shed 8 bases and J shed 6 bases, with 17 bases lying between them. The CDR3 is CASSLGVVAQPQHF. The CDR3 DNA reads as TGTGCCAGCAGCCTGGGGGTGGTGGCTCAGCCCCAGCATTTT.

J is TRBJ1-2 and V is TRBV30; D is perhaps TRBD1 (6 bases). The CDR3 has 17 residues. With 0 bases removed from V and 0 bases from J, the gap between germline ends came to 17 bases. The germline V gene encodes CDR1 GTSNPN and CDR2 SVGIG (reference sequence). In DNA, the CDR3 is TGTGCCTGGAGTGTAGGGTCGGGGGCTCTGGCTAACTATGGCTACACCTTC. As protein: CAWSVGSGALANYGYTF.

J is TRBJ1-3 and V is TRBV9; D is uncertain. The germline gives CDR1 SGDLS, CDR2 YYNGEE. This CDR3 is built from 15 residues. The V and J ends lost 4 bases and 0 bases respectively, with 11 bases between them. The CDR3 bases are TGTGCCAGCAGCACTGACATGAACTCTGGAAACACCATATATTTT. Its translation is CASSTDMNSGNTIYF.

J is TRBJ1-2 and V is TRBV6-6; 8 bases fit TRBD1. With V trimmed by 10 bases and J by 0 bases, 4 bases remained unmatched. The CDR3 length is 13 residues. Germline CDR1 reads MNHNY; CDR2 reads SVGAGI (reference sequence). CDR3 loop: CATTTGANYGYTF. CDR3 nucleotides: TGTGCCACCACGACAGGGGCTAACTATGGCTACACCTTC.

This clone came up many times. The chain recombines TRBV11-3 with TRBJ1-3; D gene uncertain. V gave up 2 bases and J gave up 2 bases, with 10 bases separating them. This CDR3 contains 15 residues. Germline V gene sequence: CDR1 SGHNT, CDR2 YENEEA. The CDR3 region has the DNA TGTGCCAGCAGCTTAACCCCTACCCCTGGAAACACCATATATTTT. It codes for CASSLTPTPGNTIYF.

The J gene is TRBJ1-3, the V gene TRBV7-6, with a possible D match to TRBD1 (5 bases). Germline V gene lookup returns CDR1 SGHVS and CDR2 FNYEAQ. This CDR3 is built from 17 residues. V lost 4 bases to trimming and J lost 1 base, with 17 bases between them. The CDR3 bases are TGTGCCAGCAGCTACGAGGGACGGCAAATTTCTGGAAACACCATATATTTT. Residues: CASSYEGRQISGNTIYF.